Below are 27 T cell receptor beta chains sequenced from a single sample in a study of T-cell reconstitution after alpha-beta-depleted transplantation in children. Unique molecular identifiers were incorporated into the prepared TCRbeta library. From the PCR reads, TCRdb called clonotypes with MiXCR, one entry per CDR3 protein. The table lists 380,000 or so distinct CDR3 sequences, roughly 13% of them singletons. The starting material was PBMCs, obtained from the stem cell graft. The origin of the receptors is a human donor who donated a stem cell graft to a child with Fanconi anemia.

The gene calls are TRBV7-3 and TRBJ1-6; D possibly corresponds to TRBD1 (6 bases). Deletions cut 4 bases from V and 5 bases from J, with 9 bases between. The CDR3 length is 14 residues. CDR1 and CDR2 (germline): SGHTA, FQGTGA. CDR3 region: CASSSGHNNSPLHF. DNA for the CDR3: TGTGCCAGCAGCTCGGGACACAATAATTCACCCCTCCACTTT.

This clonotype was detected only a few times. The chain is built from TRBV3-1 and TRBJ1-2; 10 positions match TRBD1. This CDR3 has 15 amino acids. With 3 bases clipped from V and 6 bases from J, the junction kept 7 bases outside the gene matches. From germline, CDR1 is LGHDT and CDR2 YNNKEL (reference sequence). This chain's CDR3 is CASSHWDRGFDGYTF. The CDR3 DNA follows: TGTGCCAGCAGCCATTGGGACAGGGGCTTCGATGGCTACACCTTC.

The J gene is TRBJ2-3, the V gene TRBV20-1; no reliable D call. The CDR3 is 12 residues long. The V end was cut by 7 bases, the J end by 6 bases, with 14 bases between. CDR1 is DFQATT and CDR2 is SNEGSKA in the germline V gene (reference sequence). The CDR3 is CSVPASLDTQYF. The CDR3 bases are TGCAGTGTCCCGGCCAGCTTGGATACGCAGTATTTT.

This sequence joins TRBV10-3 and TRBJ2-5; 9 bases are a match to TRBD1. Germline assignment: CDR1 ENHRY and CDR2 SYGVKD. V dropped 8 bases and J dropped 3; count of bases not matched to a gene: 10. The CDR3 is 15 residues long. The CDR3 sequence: CAIQGGTGTKETQYF. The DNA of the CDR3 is TGTGCCATCCAAGGGGGGACAGGGACGAAAGAGACCCAGTACTTC.

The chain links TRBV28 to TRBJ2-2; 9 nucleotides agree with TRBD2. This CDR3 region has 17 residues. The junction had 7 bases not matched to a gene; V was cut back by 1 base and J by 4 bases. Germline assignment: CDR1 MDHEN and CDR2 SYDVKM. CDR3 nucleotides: TGTGCCAGCAGTTTATCGGCGGGGGGGCCGGGCACCGGGGAGCTGTTTTTT. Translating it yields CASSLSAGGPGTGELFF.

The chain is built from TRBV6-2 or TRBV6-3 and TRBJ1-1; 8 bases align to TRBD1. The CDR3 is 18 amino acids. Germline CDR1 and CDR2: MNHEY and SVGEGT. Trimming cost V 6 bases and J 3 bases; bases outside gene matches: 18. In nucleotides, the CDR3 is TGTGCCAGCAGGGATTGGGGACAGGACCTGGAGTCGTACACTGAAGCTTTCTTT. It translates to CASRDWGQDLESYTEAFF.

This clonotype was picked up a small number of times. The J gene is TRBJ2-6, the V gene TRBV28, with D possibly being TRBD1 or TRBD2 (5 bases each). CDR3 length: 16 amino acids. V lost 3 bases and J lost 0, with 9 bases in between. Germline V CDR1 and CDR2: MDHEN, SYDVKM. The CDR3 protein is CASSLGTSSGANVLTF. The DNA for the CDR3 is TGTGCCAGCAGTTTGGGGACGTCCTCTGGGGCCAACGTCCTGACTTTC.

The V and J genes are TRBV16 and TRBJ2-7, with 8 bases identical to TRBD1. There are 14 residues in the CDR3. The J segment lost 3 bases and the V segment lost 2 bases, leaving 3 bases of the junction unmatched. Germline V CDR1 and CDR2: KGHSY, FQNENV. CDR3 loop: CASSQTGGIYEQYF. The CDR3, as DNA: TGTGCCAGCAGCCAAACAGGGGGGATCTACGAGCAGTACTTC.

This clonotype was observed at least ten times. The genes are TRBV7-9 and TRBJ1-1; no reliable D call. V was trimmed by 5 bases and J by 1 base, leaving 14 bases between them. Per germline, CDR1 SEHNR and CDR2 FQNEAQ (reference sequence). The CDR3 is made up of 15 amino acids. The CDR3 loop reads CASSLRGGRNTEAFF. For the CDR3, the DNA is TGTGCCAGCAGCCTCCGGGGAGGACGGAACACTGAAGCTTTCTTT.

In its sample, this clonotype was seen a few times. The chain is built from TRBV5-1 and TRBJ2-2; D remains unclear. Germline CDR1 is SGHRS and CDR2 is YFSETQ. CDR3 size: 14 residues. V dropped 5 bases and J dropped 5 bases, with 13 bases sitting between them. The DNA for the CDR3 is TGCGCCAGCAGATCAGCACCGGGTACCGGGGAGCTGTTTTTT. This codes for CASRSAPGTGELFF.

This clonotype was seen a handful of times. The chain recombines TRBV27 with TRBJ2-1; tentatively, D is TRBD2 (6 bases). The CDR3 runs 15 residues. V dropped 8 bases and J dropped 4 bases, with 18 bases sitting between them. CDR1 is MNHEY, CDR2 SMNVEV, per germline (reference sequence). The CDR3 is CASGGALAFYNEQFF. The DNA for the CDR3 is TGTGCCAGCGGTGGGGCACTAGCCTTTTACAATGAGCAGTTCTTC.

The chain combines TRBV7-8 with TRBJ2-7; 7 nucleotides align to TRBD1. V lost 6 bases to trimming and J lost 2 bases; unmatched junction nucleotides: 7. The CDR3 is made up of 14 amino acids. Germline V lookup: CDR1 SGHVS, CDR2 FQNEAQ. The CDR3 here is CASRGTEAAYEQYF. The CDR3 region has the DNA TGTGCCAGCAGAGGGACAGAGGCTGCCTACGAGCAGTACTTC.

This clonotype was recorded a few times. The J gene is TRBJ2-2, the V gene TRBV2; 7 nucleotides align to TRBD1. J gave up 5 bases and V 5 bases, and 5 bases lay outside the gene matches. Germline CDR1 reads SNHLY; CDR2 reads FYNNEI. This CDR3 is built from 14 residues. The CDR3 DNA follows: TGTGCCAGCAGTACCGAACAGGGGACCGGGGAGCTGTTTTTT. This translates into CASSTEQGTGELFF.

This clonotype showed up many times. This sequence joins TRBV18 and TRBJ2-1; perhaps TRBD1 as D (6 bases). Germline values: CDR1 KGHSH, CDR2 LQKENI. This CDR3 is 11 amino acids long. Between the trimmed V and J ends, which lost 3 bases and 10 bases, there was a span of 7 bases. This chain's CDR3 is CASSPGQEQFF. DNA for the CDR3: TGTGCCAGCTCACCCGGACAGGAGCAGTTCTTC.

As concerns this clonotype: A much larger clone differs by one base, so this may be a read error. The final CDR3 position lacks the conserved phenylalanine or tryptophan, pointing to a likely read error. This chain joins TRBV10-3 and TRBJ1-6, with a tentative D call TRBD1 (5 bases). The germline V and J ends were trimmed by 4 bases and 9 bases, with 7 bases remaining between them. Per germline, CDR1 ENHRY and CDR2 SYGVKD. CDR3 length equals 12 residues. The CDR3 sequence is CAISVGGSPLHV. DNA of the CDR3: TGTGCCATCAGTGTTGGGGGTTCACCCCTCCACGTT.

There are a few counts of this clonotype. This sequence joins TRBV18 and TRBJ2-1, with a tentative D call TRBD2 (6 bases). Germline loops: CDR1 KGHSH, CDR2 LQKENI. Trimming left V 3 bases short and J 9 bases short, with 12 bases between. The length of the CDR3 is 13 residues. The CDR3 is CASSPSLGGEQFF. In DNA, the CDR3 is TGTGCCAGCTCACCTTCTCTGGGGGGTGAGCAGTTCTTC.

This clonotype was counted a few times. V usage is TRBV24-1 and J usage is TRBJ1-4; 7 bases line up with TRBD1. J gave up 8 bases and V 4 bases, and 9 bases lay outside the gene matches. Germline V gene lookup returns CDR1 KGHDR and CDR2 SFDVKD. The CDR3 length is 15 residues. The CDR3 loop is CATSDPRQGDEKLFF. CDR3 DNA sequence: TGTGCCACCAGTGACCCAAGACAGGGTGACGAAAAACTGTTTTTT.

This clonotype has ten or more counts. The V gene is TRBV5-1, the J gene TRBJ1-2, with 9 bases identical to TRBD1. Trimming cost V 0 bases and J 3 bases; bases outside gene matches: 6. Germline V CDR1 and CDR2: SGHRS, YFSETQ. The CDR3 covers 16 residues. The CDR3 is CASSLGGDRVDYGYTF. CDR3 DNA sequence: TGCGCCAGCAGCTTGGGGGGGGACAGGGTCGACTATGGCTACACCTTC.

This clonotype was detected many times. The CDR3 DNA reads TGCGCCAGCAGCTTGAGTGCTACGGGGCGCACAGATACGCAGTATTTT. This translates into CASSLSATGRTDTQYF. This chain connects TRBV5-1 to TRBJ2-3; the D call may be TRBD1 or TRBD2 (5 bases each). Germline CDR1 and CDR2: SGHRS and YFSETQ. Trimming took 1 base from V and 1 from J, leaving 13 bases between them. The CDR3 sequence is 16 residues long.

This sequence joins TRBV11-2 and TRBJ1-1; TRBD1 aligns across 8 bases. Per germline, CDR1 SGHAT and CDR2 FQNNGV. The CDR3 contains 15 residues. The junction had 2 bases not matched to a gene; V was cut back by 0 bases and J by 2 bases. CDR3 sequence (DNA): TGTGCCAGCAGCTTAGACCCAGGGGGCAACACTGAAGCTTTCTTT. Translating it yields CASSLDPGGNTEAFF.

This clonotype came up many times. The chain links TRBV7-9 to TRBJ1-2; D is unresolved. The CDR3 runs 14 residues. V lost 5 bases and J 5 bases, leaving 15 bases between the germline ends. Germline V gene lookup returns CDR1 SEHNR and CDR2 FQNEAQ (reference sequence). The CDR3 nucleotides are TGTGCCAGCAGCCGGATAGGCCGAGCTTATGGCTACACCTTC. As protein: CASSRIGRAYGYTF.

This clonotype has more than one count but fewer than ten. The CDR3 DNA follows: TGCAGTGCTCCAGTCTCGACAGGGGGGTTTTCGGAGACCCAGTACTTC. Protein sequence: CSAPVSTGGFSETQYF. The rearrangement links TRBV20-1 to TRBJ2-5, with TRBD1 matching 9 bases. This CDR3 region has 16 residues. CDR1 DFQATT and CDR2 SNEGSKA come from the germline V gene (reference sequence). V lost 5 bases and J lost 5; bases outside the gene matches: 15.

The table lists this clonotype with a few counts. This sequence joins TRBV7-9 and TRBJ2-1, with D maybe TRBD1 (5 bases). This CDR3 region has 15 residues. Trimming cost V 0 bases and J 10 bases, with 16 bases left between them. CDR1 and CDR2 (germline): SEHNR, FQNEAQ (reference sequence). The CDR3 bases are TGTGCCAGCAGCTTAGCGGATCTCAGGGTGGAAGAGCAGTTCTTC. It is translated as CASSLADLRVEEQFF.

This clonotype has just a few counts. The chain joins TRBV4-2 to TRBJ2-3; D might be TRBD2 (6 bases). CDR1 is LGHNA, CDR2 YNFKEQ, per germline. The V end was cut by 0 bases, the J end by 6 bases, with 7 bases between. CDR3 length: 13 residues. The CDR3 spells CASSQDLADTQYF. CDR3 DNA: TGTGCCAGCAGCCAAGATCTAGCGGATACGCAGTATTTT.

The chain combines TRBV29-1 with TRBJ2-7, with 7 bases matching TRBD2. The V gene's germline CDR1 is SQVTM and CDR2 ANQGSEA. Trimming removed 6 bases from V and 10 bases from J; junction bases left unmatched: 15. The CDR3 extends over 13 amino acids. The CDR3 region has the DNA TGCAGCGTCCTCTCCGGGACCAGGGAGGGCCAGTACTTC. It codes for CSVLSGTREGQYF.

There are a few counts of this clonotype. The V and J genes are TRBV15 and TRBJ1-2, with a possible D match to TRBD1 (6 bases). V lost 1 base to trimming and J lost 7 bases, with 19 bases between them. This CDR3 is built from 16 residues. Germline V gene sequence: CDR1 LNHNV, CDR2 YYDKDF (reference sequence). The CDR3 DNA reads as TGTGCCACCAGCAGAGGTGGGCAAGACAGGAAGGGTGGCTACACCTTC. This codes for CATSRGGQDRKGGYTF.

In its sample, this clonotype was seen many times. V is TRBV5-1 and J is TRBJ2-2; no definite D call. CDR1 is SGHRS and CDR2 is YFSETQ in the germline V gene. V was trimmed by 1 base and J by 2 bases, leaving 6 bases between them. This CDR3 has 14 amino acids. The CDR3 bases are TGCGCCAGCAGCTTGAGGCAAAACACCGGGGAGCTGTTTTTT. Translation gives CASSLRQNTGELFF.